There are many counts of the clone carrying this T cell receptor beta chain. Its target is not known. TCRdb re-called the multiplex PCR reads through MiXCR, storing one row per CDR3 protein. The sample shows 200,000 to 250,000 distinct CDR3 sequences, under 40% of them seen only once. This entry comes from a study of breast tumors, draining lymph nodes, adjacent tissues. Study-level results: Tumor T cell lymph node origin was a supported hypothesis, not proven. Luminal-like breast cancer showed significantly greater tumor-nontumor repertoire similarity than basal-like breast cancer did. Most tumor T cells seemingly derive from lymph node, then expand in tumor. Tumors had less TCR diversity than lymph nodes, more than nontumor tissue.

Breast cancer patients provided tissue from their axillary draining lymph nodes. This CDR3 is 14 amino acids long. The V gene lost 7 bases and the J gene lost 4 bases, with 16 bases spanning the gap. Germline V gene data show CDR1 as SNHLY and CDR2 as FYNNEI. The sequence was collected from a female donor with breast cancer. Some clones in this sample may be carry-over from other donors' samples. The chain has TRBV2 and TRBJ1-1; no definite D call. The sequenced sample consisted of axillary lymph node tissue. The CDR3 is CASNRQDGVTEAFF. CDR3 DNA sequence: TGTGCCAGCAACCGGCAGGATGGGGTCACTGAAGCTTTCTTT.